This TCR beta chain was profiled in a study of cytomegalovirus exposure and HLA in healthy donors. As for the study in general: Later analysis reported that the roughly 130 validation repertoires shared the platform of the 650 to 700 first-cohort repertoires. Study-level points and caveats: Some public TCRs appeared in many individuals, while most sequences were rare. Altogether, some 170 TCR beta chains were recorded as cytomegalovirus-associated.

In regard to this clone: The antigen is unknown.

Trimming at V came to 3 bases and at J to 9 bases, leaving 13 bases not matched to a gene. Germline CDR1 reads GTSNPN; CDR2 reads SVGIG (reference sequence). This CDR3 region has 16 residues. Profiled with immunoSEQ multiplex PCR; TCRdb holds only in-frame clones, not every one. This repertoire shows some 140,000 clones, roughly nine tenths found once; its top ten account for less than 3%. The chain uses TRBV30 and TRBJ2-1, with 11 bases lining up with TRBD2. The sequenced sample was PBMCs. This sequence was found in a man between 18 and 35 years old in good health and CMV-seronegative. The CDR3 loop reads CAWRFRATSGRLEQFF. The CDR3 nucleotides are TGTGCCTGGAGGTTCCGGGCTACTAGCGGGAGACTTGAGCAGTTCTTC.